A selection of T cell receptor beta chains follows, all from one sample in a study of technical replicates of blood from a few donors. Using immunoSEQ multiplex PCR, the repertoire was profiled, and TCRdb retains in-frame clones only, with some absent. The table lists about 50,000 clones, 90% to 97% of them singletons, with 0.3% to 0.4% in the top ten. Sequencing was done on a sample of T cells isolated from PBMCs. These TCRs come from a human donor in good health. Both conserved end residues are part of each CDR3. A D gene is named only where the DNA matches it firmly. The listing skips clone size in some rows; elsewhere it reads once, few, many or a size class.

V gene: TRBV5-1; clone size: NA; D gene: NA; J gene: TRBJ2-7; CDR3 DNA: TGCGCCAGCAGCCTCTCTAGGGAGCAGTACTTC; CDR3 protein: CASSLSREQYF
V gene: TRBV6-5; clone size: NA; D gene: NA; J gene: TRBJ2-1; CDR3 DNA: TGTGCCAGCCGGACTATGCAGTCTGAGCAGTTCTTC; CDR3 protein: CASRTMQSEQFF
V gene: TRBV19; clone size: NA; D gene: NA; J gene: TRBJ1-5; CDR3 DNA: TGTGCCAGTAGTATTAGAGAATCGCAGCATTTT; CDR3 protein: CASSIRESQHF
V gene: TRBV4-3; clone size: NA; D gene: TRBD1; J gene: TRBJ1-2; CDR3 DNA: TGCGCCAGCAGCCAAGGCATACAGGGGCTATCCAACTATGGCTACACCTTC; CDR3 protein: CASSQGIQGLSNYGYTF
V gene: TRBV6-5; clone size: NA; D gene: NA; J gene: TRBJ1-2; CDR3 DNA: TGTGCCAGCAGTTACACCTGGACGGGAGGGCCCTATGGCTACACCTTC; CDR3 protein: CASSYTWTGGPYGYTF
V gene: TRBV27; clone size: NA; D gene: NA; J gene: TRBJ2-7; CDR3 DNA: TGTGCCAGCAGTATTATGGGAGGAGGAGTAAACGAGCAGTACTTC; CDR3 protein: CASSIMGGGVNEQYF
V gene: TRBV5-1; clone size: once; D gene: TRBD2; J gene: TRBJ2-7; CDR3 DNA: TGCGCCAGCAGCATGGGAGCGGGAGTCGAGCAGTACTTC; CDR3 protein: CASSMGAGVEQYF
V gene: TRBV5-6; clone size: NA; D gene: NA; J gene: TRBJ2-5; CDR3 DNA: TGTGCCAGCAGCCACGGACAGAGGCAAGAGACCCAGTACTTC; CDR3 protein: CASSHGQRQETQYF
V gene: TRBV10-3; clone size: NA; D gene: NA; J gene: TRBJ1-1; CDR3 DNA: TGTGCCACGACGACAGGACGAACTAATATGAACACTGAAGCTTTCTTT; CDR3 protein: CATTTGRTNMNTEAFF
V gene: TRBV5-1; clone size: NA; D gene: NA; J gene: TRBJ1-1; CDR3 DNA: TGCGCCAGCAGCTTGACAGGGATGAACACTGAAGCTTTCTTT; CDR3 protein: CASSLTGMNTEAFF
V gene: TRBV19; clone size: NA; D gene: NA; J gene: TRBJ1-2; CDR3 DNA: TGTGCCAGTAGTAGGGCTACAGGATATGGCTACACCTTC; CDR3 protein: CASSRATGYGYTF
V gene: TRBV6-5; clone size: NA; D gene: NA; J gene: TRBJ2-7; CDR3 DNA: TGTGCCAGCAACCGCCCCGGGGGCTACGAGCAGTACTTC; CDR3 protein: CASNRPGGYEQYF
V gene: TRBV25-1; clone size: NA; D gene: TRBD1; J gene: TRBJ1-2; CDR3 DNA: TGTGCCAGCAGTGAAAACAGGGGGCTCTATGGCTACACCTTC; CDR3 protein: CASSENRGLYGYTF
V gene: TRBV15; clone size: few; D gene: NA; J gene: TRBJ1-1; CDR3 DNA: TGTGCCACCAGCAGGGACAGTTATACTGAAGCTTTCTTT; CDR3 protein: CATSRDSYTEAFF
V gene: TRBV30; clone size: NA; D gene: NA; J gene: TRBJ2-5; CDR3 DNA: TGTGCCTGGAGCTCAGGACAAGAGACCCAGTACTTC; CDR3 protein: CAWSSGQETQYF
V gene: TRBV28; clone size: NA; D gene: TRBD1; J gene: TRBJ2-7; CDR3 DNA: TGTGCCAGCAGAATGGGACAGGGGGTGAACGAGCAGTACTTC; CDR3 protein: CASRMGQGVNEQYF